Each of the 21 T cell receptor beta chains below was sequenced from the same sample in a study of T cell responses to AZD1222 COVID-19 vaccine. TCRdb's copy holds only in-frame clones and misses some; the assay was immunoSEQ multiplex PCR. The sample has about 180,000 clones, around 93% seen once. Sequences were derived from peripheral blood, sampled 28 days after the second dose of the MenACWY control vaccine. These receptors came from an adult who received the MenACWY meningococcal vaccine as a control.

V gene TRBV7-2 combines with J gene TRBJ1-6; D uncertain. Per germline, CDR1 SGHTA and CDR2 FQGNSA. The V end was cut by 4 bases, the J end by 0 bases, with 4 bases between. This CDR3 is built from 14 residues. The CDR3 loop is CASSSGSYNSPLHF. CDR3 coding DNA: TGTGCCAGCAGCTCAGGCTCCTATAATTCACCCCTCCACTTT.

This rearrangement joins TRBV30 to TRBJ1-4; no firm D call. The CDR3 runs to 13 residues. Germline V gives CDR1 GTSNPN, CDR2 SVGIG (reference sequence). The ends were cut back, 2 bases at V and 7 bases at J, with 11 bases in the middle. The CDR3 spells CAWSLGWSEKLFF. The CDR3 region has the DNA TGTGCCTGGAGTCTGGGGTGGAGTGAAAAACTGTTTTTT.

Comment on this clone: The sample contains more than one DNA sequence encoding this CDR3. This chain links TRBV15 with TRBJ1-5; no clear D. The V end lost 1 base, the J end lost 0 bases, and 7 bases lay between the germline ends. This CDR3 has 15 amino acids. Germline CDR1 is LNHNV and CDR2 is YYDKDF (reference sequence). The CDR3 sequence is CATSRGRDSNQPQHF. The CDR3 DNA reads TGTGCCACCAGCAGAGGACGGGATAGCAATCAGCCCCAGCATTTT.

V usage is TRBV6-6 and J usage is TRBJ2-5, with 8 bases matching TRBD2. The CDR3 is 14 amino acids. Germline V gives CDR1 MNHNY, CDR2 SVGAGI (reference sequence). J gave up 5 bases and V 6 bases, and 8 bases lay outside the gene matches. The CDR3: CASSYREGWETQYF. DNA of the CDR3: TGTGCCAGCAGCTACCGGGAGGGGTGGGAGACCCAGTACTTC.

The rearrangement joins TRBV4-2 to TRBJ1-5; possible D gene TRBD1, 5 bases. Germline CDR1 and CDR2: LGHNA and YNFKEQ. Trimming removed 1 base at V and 0 bases at J, with 7 bases between. The CDR3 extends over 15 amino acids. The CDR3 is CASSQAGSSNQPQHF. In DNA, the CDR3 is TGTGCCAGCAGCCAAGCAGGGAGTAGCAATCAGCCCCAGCATTTT.

The V call is TRBV28, the J call TRBJ1-4; D perhaps matches TRBD1 (6 bases). The germline V and J ends were trimmed by 6 bases and 3 bases, with 20 bases remaining between them. This CDR3 comprises 17 residues. Germline V CDR1 and CDR2: MDHEN, SYDVKM. CDR3 region: CASRTLSTGLANEKLFF. CDR3 nucleotides: TGTGCCAGCAGAACCCTTTCAACAGGGCTAGCTAATGAAAAACTGTTTTTT.

The chain recombines TRBV18 with TRBJ1-6; possibly TRBD1 for D (6 bases). V was trimmed by 2 bases and J by 6 bases, leaving 14 bases between them. From germline, CDR1 is KGHSH and CDR2 LQKENI. This CDR3 comprises 16 residues. This chain's CDR3 is CASSPSGTPSNSPLHF. The CDR3, as DNA: TGTGCCAGCTCACCATCCGGGACACCTTCTAATTCACCCCTCCACTTT.

The chain links TRBV6-6 to TRBJ1-2; 9 nucleotides match TRBD1. Losses at the gene ends were 8 bases for V and 3 bases for J; bases not matched to a gene: 1. Germline CDR1 is MNHNY and CDR2 is SVGAGI (reference sequence). CDR3 length: 12 amino acids. The CDR3 sequence is CASRTGDYGYTF. The CDR3 nucleotides are TGTGCCAGCCGGACAGGGGACTATGGCTACACCTTC.

The chain combines TRBV7-2 with TRBJ1-1; 7 bases are shared with TRBD1. Germline V gene sequence: CDR1 SGHTA, CDR2 FQGNSA. V trimming: 1 base; J trimming: 4 bases; junction bases outside the gene matches: 3. The CDR3 is 14 residues long. The CDR3 bases are TGTGCCAGCAGCTTAGGTGACAGGGTCACTGAAGCTTTCTTT. Translating it yields CASSLGDRVTEAFF.

Turning to this clone: Other DNA variants within this sample encode the same CDR3. The chain employs TRBV5-4 and TRBJ2-3; no firm D call. Trimming cost V 0 bases and J 2 bases, with 7 bases left between them. Germline CDR1 SGHNT, CDR2 YYREEE (reference sequence). The length of the CDR3 is 14 residues. The CDR3 region is CASSLAGTTDTQYF. Written as DNA, the CDR3 is TGTGCCAGCAGCTTGGCCGGAACCACAGATACGCAGTATTTT.

The chain has TRBV30 and TRBJ1-4; the D is unclear. The V gene's germline CDR1 is GTSNPN and CDR2 SVGIG (reference sequence). Trimming removed 3 bases from V and 8 bases from J, with 10 bases in between. This CDR3 is built from 12 residues. CDR3 sequence (DNA): TGTGCCTGGAGCCCGGTTTACGAAAAACTGTTTTTT. This gives the protein CAWSPVYEKLFF. The variable domain in full, completed from reference TRBV30 and TRBJ1-4, reads SQTIHQWPATLVQPVGSPLSLECTVEGTSNPNLYWYRQAAGRGLQLLFYSVGIGQISSEVPQNLSASRPQDRQFILSSKKLLLSDSGFYLCAWSPVYEKLFFGSGTQLSVL.

The chain couples TRBV4-3 to TRBJ1-5; tentatively, D is TRBD1 (6 bases). This CDR3 region has 21 residues. Trimming shortened V by 0 bases and J by 0 bases, and 24 bases separated the two germline ends. Germline V lookup: CDR1 LGHNA, CDR2 YSLEER. The CDR3 region is CASSQEPLVPGHPNSNQPQHF. DNA for the CDR3: TGCGCCAGCAGCCAAGAACCTTTGGTCCCGGGACATCCTAATAGCAATCAGCCCCAGCATTTT.

This sequence joins TRBV7-2 and TRBJ1-2; perhaps TRBD1 as D (6 bases). Trimming cost V 0 bases and J 7 bases, with 21 bases left between them. Germline loops: CDR1 SGHTA, CDR2 FQGNSA. CDR3 length: 17 amino acids. Here the CDR3 reads CASSLAGSGAVYGGYTF. CDR3 DNA: TGTGCCAGCAGCTTAGCGGGGTCGGGGGCGGTTTATGGTGGCTACACCTTC.

The V and J genes are TRBV5-1 and TRBJ2-6; TRBD1 matches at 10 bases. The V gene end was trimmed by 3 bases and the J gene end by 4 bases; junction bases not matched to a gene: 4. The CDR3 loop spans 16 amino acids. Germline V gives CDR1 SGHRS, CDR2 YFSETQ. The CDR3 region is CASSSTGGLGANVLTF. In DNA, the CDR3 is TGCGCCAGCAGCTCGACAGGGGGCCTCGGGGCCAACGTCCTGACTTTC.

Judged by abundance, this clone is medium-sized. This chain links TRBV30 with TRBJ1-2; D might be TRBD1 (6 bases). V shed 0 bases and J shed 8 bases, with 13 bases lying between them. Germline-derived CDR1 and CDR2 are GTSNPN and SVGIG (reference sequence). The CDR3 is 13 residues long. The CDR3 DNA reads TGTGCCTGGAGTGTACCAGGGGACCAGGGCTACACCTTC. Translation: CAWSVPGDQGYTF.

V usage is TRBV5-1 and J usage is TRBJ1-5, with D unresolved. This CDR3 is 14 amino acids long. V lost 4 bases and J 2 bases, leaving 10 bases between the germline ends. Germline values: CDR1 SGHRS, CDR2 YFSETQ. The CDR3 loop reads CASSLDQGNQPQHF. The CDR3 nucleotides read TGCGCCAGCAGCCTGGACCAGGGCAATCAGCCCCAGCATTTT. The whole variable domain, filled in from reference TRBV5-1 and TRBJ1-5, reads KAGVTQTPRYLIKTRGQQVTLSCSPISGHRSVSWYQQTPGQGLQFLFEYFSETQRNKGNFPGRFSGRQFSNSRSEMNVSTLELGDSALYLCASSLDQGNQPQHFGDGTRLSIL.

This rearrangement joins TRBV18 to TRBJ1-2, with 9 bases that match TRBD1. J gave up 4 bases and V 3 bases, and 12 bases lay outside the gene matches. The CDR3 length is 17 residues. The germline gives CDR1 KGHSH, CDR2 LQKENI. The CDR3 DNA follows: TGTGCCAGCTCACCCCTTCTCGGGACAGGGAAGATCTATGGCTACACCTTC. It yields the protein CASSPLLGTGKIYGYTF.

The V and J genes are TRBV9 and TRBJ1-1; 9 bases match TRBD1. Germline CDR1 SGDLS, CDR2 YYNGEE. Germline trimming cut 3 bases from V and 4 bases from J; bases unmatched to any gene: 10. The CDR3 is 16 amino acids. CDR3 nucleotide sequence: TGTGCCAGCAGCGCCGGGACAGGGTTTGGGGGCACTGAAGCTTTCTTT. Encoded protein: CASSAGTGFGGTEAFF.

The chain carries TRBV18 and TRBJ2-3; 8 bases line up with TRBD1. The V and J ends lost 1 base and 0 bases, in that order; junction bases with no gene match: 3. Germline assignment: CDR1 KGHSH and CDR2 LQKENI. CDR3 length equals 16 residues. This CDR3 reads CASSPLDRASTDTQYF. CDR3 coding DNA: TGTGCCAGCTCACCACTGGACAGGGCCAGCACAGATACGCAGTATTTT. The full variable domain, its missing parts supplied by reference TRBV18 and TRBJ2-3, is NAGVMQNPRHLVRRRGQEARLRCSPMKGHSHVYWYRQLPEEGLKFMVYLQKENIIDESGMPKERFSAEFPKEGPSILRIQQVVRGDSAAYFCASSPLDRASTDTQYFGPGTRLTVL.

The chain couples TRBV2 to TRBJ2-2; possibly TRBD1 or TRBD2 for D (5 bases each). Germline V gene data show CDR1 as SNHLY and CDR2 as FYNNEI. CDR3 length equals 15 residues. With 4 bases removed from V and 1 base from J, the gap between germline ends came to 10 bases. The CDR3 DNA reads TGTGCCAGCAGTGGGGCAGGGAGGAACACCGGGGAGCTGTTTTTT. Protein product: CASSGAGRNTGELFF. Drawing the rest from reference TRBV2 and TRBJ2-2, the complete variable domain is EPEVTQTPSHQVTQMGQEVILRCVPISNHLYFYWYRQILGQKVEFLVSFYNNEISEKSEIFDDQFSVERPDGSNFTLKIRSTKLEDSAMYFCASSGAGRNTGELFFGEGSRLTVL.

The CDR3 spells CASSDGTGNEKLFF. The DNA of the CDR3 is TGCGCCAGCAGTGACGGGACGGGTAATGAAAAACTGTTTTTT. The chain employs TRBV10-1 and TRBJ1-4; maybe TRBD1 (5 bases). V lost 3 bases and J 4 bases, leaving 9 bases between the germline ends. Germline CDR1 and CDR2: WNHNN and SYGVQD (reference sequence). CDR3 size: 14 residues.